This TCR beta chain was captured in a study of graft-versus-host responses after intestinal transplantation. On the study more broadly: Induction using anti-thymocyte globulin, followed by tacrolimus and steroids for approximately three years, was given to all recipients. Findings and limits, study-wide: Early after transplant, HvG declines were associated with peak levels of circulating GvH clones. The study found high graft-versus-host to host-versus-graft clonal ratios in allografts of patients with graft-donor T cell macrochimerism.

This table comes from immunoSEQ multiplex PCR, and its TCRdb copy is limited to in-frame clones, with some not included. The sample yields roughly 96,000 clones, roughly 90% seen once. Germline V gene sequence: CDR1 SGHDT, CDR2 YYEEEE. The CDR3 has 17 amino acids. Trimming shortened V by 3 bases and J by 0 bases, and 16 bases separated the two germline ends. This clone was observed a single time. What it binds is unknown. The V and J genes are TRBV5-6 and TRBJ2-4, with D perhaps TRBD2 (6 bases). The sample here was unstimulated CD8+ T cells sorted from spleen or lymph node cells, taken before intestinal transplant. The receptor was isolated from a human donor who received an intestinal transplant. This chain's CDR3 is CASSWGYTGVAKNIQYF. The CDR3 coding sequence is TGTGCCAGCAGCTGGGGATACACGGGAGTAGCCAAAAACATTCAGTACTTC.